This T cell receptor (beta chain) was recovered during a study of T cells after posttransplantation cyclophosphamide. Turning to this clone: Its target is not known.

The related graft donor's blood sample was taken on the day of bone marrow donation. This table comes from immunoSEQ multiplex PCR, and its TCRdb copy is limited to in-frame clones, with some not included. Seen here are about 6,900 clones, roughly three quarters observed once, and the top ten hold 26%. General study points: Donor CD8+ memory clones often dominated recipient blood repertoires at later times. Skin or GI-infiltrating T cells shared few TRB sequences with blood. Recipient CMV seropositivity and CMV reactivation strongly tracked TRB clonality.

The receptor comes from a woman in her forties or fifties in good health and a related stem cell transplant donor. Material: memory CD4+ T cells sorted from blood.

CDR3 sequence: CASSDRGPSGYTF. CDR3 nucleotides: TGTGCCAGCTCCGACAGGGGGCCCTCGGGCTACACCTTC. The chain links TRBV27 to TRBJ1-2, with 10 bases aligning to TRBD1. There are 13 residues in the CDR3. Losses at the gene ends were 8 bases for V and 8 bases for J; bases not matched to a gene: 8. CDR1 and CDR2 (germline): MNHEY, SMNVEV (reference sequence).